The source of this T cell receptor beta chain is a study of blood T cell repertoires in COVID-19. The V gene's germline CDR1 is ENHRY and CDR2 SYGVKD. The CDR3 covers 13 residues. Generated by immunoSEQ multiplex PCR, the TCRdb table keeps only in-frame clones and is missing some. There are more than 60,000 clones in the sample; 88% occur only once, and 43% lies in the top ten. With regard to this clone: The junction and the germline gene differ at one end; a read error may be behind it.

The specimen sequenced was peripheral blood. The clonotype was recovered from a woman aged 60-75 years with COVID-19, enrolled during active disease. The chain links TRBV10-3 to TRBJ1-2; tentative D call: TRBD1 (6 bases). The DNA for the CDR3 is TGTGCCATCATTGAGGAGGGGGTAATTGGCTACACCTTC. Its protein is CAIIEEGVIGYTF.